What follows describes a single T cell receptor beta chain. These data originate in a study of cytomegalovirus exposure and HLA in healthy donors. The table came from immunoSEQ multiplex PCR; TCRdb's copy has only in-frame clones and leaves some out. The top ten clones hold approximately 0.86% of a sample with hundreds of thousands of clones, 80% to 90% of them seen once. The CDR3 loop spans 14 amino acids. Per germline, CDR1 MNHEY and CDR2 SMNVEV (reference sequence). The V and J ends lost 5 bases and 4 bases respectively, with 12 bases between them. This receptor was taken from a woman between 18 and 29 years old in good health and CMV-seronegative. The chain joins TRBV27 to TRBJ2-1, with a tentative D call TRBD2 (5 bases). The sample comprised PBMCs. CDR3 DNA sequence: TGTGCCAGCAGTGACTCCCGCGGGTACAATGAGCAGTTCTTC. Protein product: CASSDSRGYNEQFF.